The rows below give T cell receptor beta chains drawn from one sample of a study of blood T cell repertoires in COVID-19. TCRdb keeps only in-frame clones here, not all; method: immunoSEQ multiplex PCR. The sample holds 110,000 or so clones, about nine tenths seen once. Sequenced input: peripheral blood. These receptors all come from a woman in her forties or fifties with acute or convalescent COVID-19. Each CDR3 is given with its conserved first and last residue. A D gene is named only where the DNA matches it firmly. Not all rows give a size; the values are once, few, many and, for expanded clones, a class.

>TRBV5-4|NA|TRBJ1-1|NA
CASSPRQVNTEAFF
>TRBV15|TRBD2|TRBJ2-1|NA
CATSRGGSSYNEQFF
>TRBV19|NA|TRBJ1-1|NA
CASIGARASEAFF
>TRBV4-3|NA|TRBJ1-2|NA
CASSQEQRLYGYTF
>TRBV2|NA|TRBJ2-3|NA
CASRHPVEEDTQYF
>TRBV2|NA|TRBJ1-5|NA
CASSEIGGLQPQHF
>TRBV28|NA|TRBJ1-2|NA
CASTGLYGYTF
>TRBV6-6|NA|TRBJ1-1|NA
CASSLPGTNYEAFF
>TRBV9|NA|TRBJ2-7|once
CASSIGLEGSYEQYF
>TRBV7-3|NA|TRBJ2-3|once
CASSGTSAADTQYF
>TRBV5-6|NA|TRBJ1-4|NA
CASSLVGATNEKLFF
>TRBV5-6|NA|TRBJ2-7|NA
CASSHTGTYEQYF
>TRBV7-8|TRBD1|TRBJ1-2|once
CASSPGTAYNYGYTF
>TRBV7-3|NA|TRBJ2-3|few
CASSLKGPSLSRADTQYF
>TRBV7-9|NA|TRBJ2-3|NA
CASSLFPTDTDTQYF
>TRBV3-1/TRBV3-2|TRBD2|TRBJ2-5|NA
CASSHPYLAGVGETQYF
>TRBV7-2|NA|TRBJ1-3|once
CASSLAPGPGNTIYF
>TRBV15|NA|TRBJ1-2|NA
CATSRAQAPINYGYTF
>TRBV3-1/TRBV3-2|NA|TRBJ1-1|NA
CASSQVSSAEAFF
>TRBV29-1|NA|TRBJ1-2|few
CSVDNGQFNYGYTF
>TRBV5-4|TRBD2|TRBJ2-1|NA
CASSFWTSGGLDEQFF
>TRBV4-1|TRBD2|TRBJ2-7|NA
CASSQEGEGLYEQYF
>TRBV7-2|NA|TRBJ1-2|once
CASSFQGHYGYTF
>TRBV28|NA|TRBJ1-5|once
CATKTHYSNQPQHF
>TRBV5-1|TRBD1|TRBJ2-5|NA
CASSLTGGLGETQYF
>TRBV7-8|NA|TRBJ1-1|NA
CASSSGQSTEAFF
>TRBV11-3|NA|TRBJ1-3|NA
CASSVNSGTIYF
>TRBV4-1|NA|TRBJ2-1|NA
CASSSQERVAGSDEQFF
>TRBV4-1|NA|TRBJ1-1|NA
CASSPRAGAWTEAFF
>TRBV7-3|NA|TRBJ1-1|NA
CASSLTGGGYTEAFF
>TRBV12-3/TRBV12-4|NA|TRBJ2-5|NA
CASSQGGRETQYF
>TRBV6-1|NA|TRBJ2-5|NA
CASSEVPDTRKQETQYF
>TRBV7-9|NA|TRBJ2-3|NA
CASSLGGLEDTQYF
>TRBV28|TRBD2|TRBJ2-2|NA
CASSLRTSGNTGELFF
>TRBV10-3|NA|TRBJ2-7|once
CAISDSDSYEQYF
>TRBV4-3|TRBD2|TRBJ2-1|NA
CASSPGTSGGENEQFF
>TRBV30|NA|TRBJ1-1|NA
CAWSPGLPNTEAFF
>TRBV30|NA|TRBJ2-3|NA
CAWSVLVWTDTQYF
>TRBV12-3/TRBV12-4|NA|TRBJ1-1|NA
CASSLSYVPLAFF
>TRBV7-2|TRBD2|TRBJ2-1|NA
CASSPTSGGYNEQFF
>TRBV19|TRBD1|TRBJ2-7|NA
CASRKQQGKAYEQYF
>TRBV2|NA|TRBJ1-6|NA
CASSEPRAGENSPLHF
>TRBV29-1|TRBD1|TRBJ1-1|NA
CSVSDRKGTEAFF
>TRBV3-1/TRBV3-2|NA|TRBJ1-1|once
CASSPRTRNTEAFF
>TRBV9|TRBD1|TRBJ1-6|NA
CASSEAGQGRSPLHF